These 30 T cell receptor beta chains were sequenced from one sample in a study of T cell responses to AZD1222 COVID-19 vaccine. Profiling relied on immunoSEQ multiplex PCR, and the TCRdb table lists in-frame clones only, not all of them. The sample contains approximately 80,000 clones, approximately 83% of which appear only once. The sequencing here drew on peripheral blood, taken 28 days after the second AZD1222 dose. The receptor source for this set is an adult who received the AZD1222 COVID-19 vaccine.

This clone was picked up a small number of times. The chain joins TRBV14 to TRBJ2-1; 9 bases are a match to TRBD2. The germline V gene has CDR1 SGHDN and CDR2 FVKESK. The V and J ends lost 4 bases and 9 bases, in that order; junction bases with no gene match: 10. The CDR3 runs 15 residues. CDR3 in amino acids: CASSRGWREGPEQFF. In DNA form, the CDR3 reads TGTGCCAGCAGCCGGGGTTGGCGGGAGGGCCCTGAGCAGTTCTTC.

The V call is TRBV6-2 or TRBV6-3, the J call TRBJ2-1; 8 positions agree with TRBD1. The CDR3 covers 14 residues. The germline gives CDR1 MNHEY, CDR2 SVGEGT. The V and J ends lost 4 bases and 8 bases, in that order; junction bases with no gene match: 7. The CDR3 loop reads CASSWDRSNDEQFF. CDR3 DNA: TGTGCCAGCAGTTGGGACAGGTCGAATGATGAGCAGTTCTTC.

This clone was counted a single time. J is TRBJ1-1 and V is TRBV28, with D tentatively TRBD1 (6 bases). Germline V gives CDR1 MDHEN, CDR2 SYDVKM. The CDR3 extends over 15 amino acids. Trimming stripped 10 bases from V and 1 base from J, with 19 bases between. The CDR3 region has the DNA TGTGCCACTACGTTGGGGGGGGCGGGGAACACTGAAGCTTTCTTT. Translated, it gives CATTLGGAGNTEAFF.

The J gene is TRBJ1-1, the V gene TRBV25-1; D is undetermined. This CDR3 is built from 17 residues. V dropped 6 bases and J dropped 3 bases, with 23 bases sitting between them. Germline V gives CDR1 MGHDK, CDR2 SYGVNS. The CDR3 loop reads CASRERGVGPRDTEAFF. DNA for the CDR3: TGTGCCAGCAGGGAGCGGGGAGTGGGCCCGAGGGACACTGAAGCTTTCTTT.

The chain couples TRBV3-1 (or the pseudogene TRBV3-2) to TRBJ2-1; the D gene is possibly TRBD2 (6 bases). Germline assignment: CDR1 LGHDT and CDR2 YNNKEL (reference sequence). V dropped 2 bases and J dropped 8 bases, with 16 bases sitting between them. The CDR3 loop spans 15 amino acids. DNA of the CDR3: TGTGCCAGCAGCCAACAACCGGGGGTCGGGGATGAGCAGTTCTTC. Translating it yields CASSQQPGVGDEQFF.

This chain joins TRBV11-3 and TRBJ2-2; D unclear. This CDR3 has 14 residues. CDR1 and CDR2 from the germline V gene are SGHNT and YENEEA. Trimming took 3 bases from V and 1 from J, leaving 6 bases between them. In nucleotides, the CDR3 is TGTGCCAGCAGCTTGAGGATGAACACCGGGGAGCTGTTTTTT. It is translated as CASSLRMNTGELFF.

V usage is TRBV9 and J usage is TRBJ1-4, with D possibly TRBD1 on 5 matching bases. Germline V lookup: CDR1 SGDLS, CDR2 YYNGEE. The CDR3 totals 14 residues. The V end was cut by 0 bases, the J end by 7 bases, with 10 bases between. The CDR3 is CASSVDAGSEKLFF. The CDR3 nucleotides read TGTGCCAGCAGCGTAGACGCAGGGAGTGAAAAACTGTTTTTT.

In nucleotides, the CDR3 is TGTGCCTGGAGCCCGCTTAGGACAGACATATCCTATGGCTACACCTTC. Encoded protein: CAWSPLRTDISYGYTF. The gene calls are TRBV30 and TRBJ1-2; tentatively, D is TRBD1 (6 bases). This CDR3 has 16 residues. Trimming stripped 3 bases from V and 4 bases from J, with 21 bases between. Per the germline V gene, CDR1 is GTSNPN and CDR2 is SVGIG (reference sequence).

The gene calls are TRBV29-1 and TRBJ2-1, with no clear D. This CDR3 has 14 residues. Germline V CDR1 and CDR2: SQVTM, ANQGSEA. V lost 3 bases to trimming and J lost 4 bases, with 13 bases between them. CDR3 sequence reads: CSVELNRSYNEQFF. The DNA of the CDR3 is TGCAGCGTTGAGTTGAATCGGTCGTACAATGAGCAGTTCTTC.

This sequence joins TRBV2 and TRBJ2-3, with D possibly being TRBD1 (6 bases). The CDR3 loop spans 16 amino acids. Germline values: CDR1 SNHLY, CDR2 FYNNEI. The V end lost 3 bases, the J end lost 1 base, and 14 bases lay between the germline ends. The CDR3 DNA reads as TGTGCCAGCAGTGATGGTTTGGCAGGGGGCACAGATACGCAGTATTTT. Its translation: CASSDGLAGGTDTQYF. The variable domain in full, completed from reference TRBV2 and TRBJ2-3, reads EPEVTQTPSHQVTQMGQEVILRCVPISNHLYFYWYRQILGQKVEFLVSFYNNEISEKSEIFDDQFSVERPDGSNFTLKIRSTKLEDSAMYFCASSDGLAGGTDTQYFGPGTRLTVL.

CDR3 nucleotide sequence: TGTGCCATCAGTGAGTCTAGGGCAGGGGGCCAGCCCCAGCATTTT. Amino acid sequence: CAISESRAGGQPQHF. The J gene is TRBJ1-5, the V gene TRBV10-3, with TRBD1 matching 8 bases. The J segment lost 7 bases and the V segment lost 0 bases, leaving 5 bases of the junction unmatched. Germline V gene data show CDR1 as ENHRY and CDR2 as SYGVKD. The CDR3 is made up of 15 amino acids.

This chain joins TRBV30 and TRBJ1-6; TRBD1 might be the D (5 bases). V was pared by 1 base and J by 6 bases, with 10 bases between. The CDR3 runs 14 residues. In germline, CDR1 is GTSNPN, CDR2 SVGIG (reference sequence). The CDR3 DNA is TGTGCCTGGAGTGCTGGGGGAGGTAATTCACCCCTCCACTTT. Residues: CAWSAGGGNSPLHF.

V is TRBV9 and J is TRBJ1-1; no definite D call. With 2 bases removed from V and 2 bases from J, the gap between germline ends came to 13 bases. Germline values: CDR1 SGDLS, CDR2 YYNGEE. The CDR3 runs to 15 residues. CDR3 bases: TGTGCCAGCAGCGTTGGGGTAGGCGGCAACACTGAAGCTTTCTTT. Amino acids: CASSVGVGGNTEAFF.

V gene TRBV18 combines with J gene TRBJ2-3, with D uncertain. Germline CDR1 is KGHSH and CDR2 is LQKENI. V dropped 3 bases and J dropped 6 bases, with 4 bases sitting between them. This CDR3 is 11 amino acids long. The chain's CDR3 is CASSPGDTQYF. Here the CDR3 DNA reads TGTGCCAGCTCACCGGGGGATACGCAGTATTTT. The full variable domain, in which reference TRBV18 and TRBJ2-3 provide the parts outside the CDR3, is NAGVMQNPRHLVRRRGQEARLRCSPMKGHSHVYWYRQLPEEGLKFMVYLQKENIIDESGMPKERFSAEFPKEGPSILRIQQVVRGDSAAYFCASSPGDTQYFGPGTRLTVL.

The CDR3 DNA is TGTGCCAGCAGTTACGAAAACACTGAAGCTTTCTTT. Its translation: CASSYENTEAFF. The rearrangement joins TRBV6-6 to TRBJ1-1; no definite D call. CDR3 length: 12 residues. With 2 bases removed from V and 2 bases from J, the gap between germline ends came to 3 bases. Germline assignment: CDR1 MNHNY and CDR2 SVGAGI (reference sequence).

The V and J genes are TRBV12-3 or TRBV12-4 and TRBJ1-1, with D unresolved. The CDR3 runs to 13 residues. V was trimmed by 2 bases and J by 1 base, leaving 5 bases between them. The CDR3 loop reads CASSLSRNTEAFF. CDR3 DNA: TGTGCCAGCAGTTTATCGAGGAACACTGAAGCTTTCTTT.

As for this clone: Other DNA sequences in the same sample also yield this CDR3. The V gene is TRBV5-4, the J gene TRBJ2-1, with TRBD1 matching over 8 bases. Germline V CDR1 and CDR2: SGHNT, YYREEE (reference sequence). V was pared by 0 bases and J by 5 bases, with 4 bases of the junction left unmatched. This CDR3 has 15 amino acids. CDR3 in DNA: TGTGCCAGCAGCTTGGGACAGGGGCTTGACAATGAGCAGTTCTTC. Translation gives CASSLGQGLDNEQFF.

This rearrangement joins TRBV18 to TRBJ2-3; 7 bases align to TRBD2. CDR1 and CDR2 (germline): KGHSH, LQKENI. The CDR3 is 15 amino acids. Unmatched junction bases numbered 6, after V lost 4 bases and J lost 2 bases. The CDR3 spells CASSLSSGNTDTQYF. For the CDR3, the DNA is TGTGCCAGCTCACTCTCTAGCGGTAACACAGATACGCAGTATTTT.

V and J are TRBV27 and TRBJ2-7, with TRBD1 matching over 8 bases. From germline, CDR1 is MNHEY and CDR2 SMNVEV (reference sequence). V lost 6 bases and J lost 4; bases outside the gene matches: 8. The CDR3 runs 14 residues. DNA of the CDR3: TGTGCCAGCAGGATGCAGGGGGCTTCGTACGAGCAGTACTTC. Its protein product is CASRMQGASYEQYF.

This rearrangement joins TRBV7-9 to TRBJ1-1; TRBD1 is a possible D gene (6 bases). The CDR3 is 17 residues long. Trimming cost V 2 bases and J 1 base, with 17 bases left between them. In germline, CDR1 is SEHNR, CDR2 FQNEAQ (reference sequence). The CDR3 nucleotides are TGTGCCAGCAGCTTATCCGGGGGCATTGGGCAGAACACTGAAGCTTTCTTT. This codes for CASSLSGGIGQNTEAFF.

This rearrangement joins TRBV4-2 to TRBJ1-6, with D perhaps TRBD1 (6 bases). The CDR3 covers 17 residues. Germline V lookup: CDR1 LGHNA, CDR2 YNFKEQ. V shed 0 bases and J shed 9 bases, with 18 bases lying between them. The CDR3 nucleotides read TGTGCCAGCAGCCAAGATCCCGGACAGAGGAGTTTTTCACCCCTCCACTTT. This encodes CASSQDPGQRSFSPLHF.

V and J are TRBV27 and TRBJ2-1; D could derive from TRBD1 or TRBD2 (5 bases each). Deletions cut 5 bases from V and 6 bases from J, with 14 bases between. Germline CDR1 is MNHEY and CDR2 is SMNVEV (reference sequence). The CDR3 contains 14 residues. Here the CDR3 DNA reads TGTGCCAGCAGTGAATGGGGGTGGGGCAATGAGCAGTTCTTC. It yields the protein CASSEWGWGNEQFF.

V is TRBV30 and J is TRBJ1-5, with D perhaps matching TRBD1 (6 bases). V dropped 1 base and J dropped 2 bases, with 18 bases sitting between them. This CDR3 has 17 amino acids. CDR1 and CDR2 from the germline V gene are GTSNPN and SVGIG (reference sequence). The CDR3 sequence: CAWSASGGLYGNQPQHF. In DNA form, the CDR3 reads TGTGCCTGGAGTGCCTCGGGGGGCTTATATGGCAATCAGCCCCAGCATTTT.

This chain connects TRBV5-4 to TRBJ1-2; unclear D gene. Germline V lookup: CDR1 SGHNT, CDR2 YYREEE (reference sequence). CDR3 length equals 12 residues. Deletions cut 4 bases from V and 4 bases from J, with 8 bases between. CDR3 sequence reads: CASSPGLYGYTF. The CDR3 DNA sequence: TGTGCCAGCAGCCCGGGCCTCTATGGCTACACCTTC.

J is TRBJ2-3 and V is TRBV7-2; D is unclear. CDR1 is SGHTA, CDR2 FQGNSA, per germline. V was cut by 1 base and J by 6 bases, with 8 bases left in between. The CDR3 loop spans 13 amino acids. The CDR3 nucleotides read TGTGCCAGCAGCTTAGATCCCCGGGATACGCAGTATTTT. It translates to CASSLDPRDTQYF.

The chain links TRBV24-1 to TRBJ2-5; D not certain. V lost 3 bases to trimming and J lost 1 base, with 5 bases between them. Germline CDR1 and CDR2: KGHDR and SFDVKD. The CDR3 extends over 13 amino acids. CDR3 loop: CATSDVIQETQYF. The DNA for the CDR3 is TGTGCCACCAGTGATGTTATCCAAGAGACCCAGTACTTC.

The gene calls are TRBV30 and TRBJ1-6, with a weak D call TRBD1 (5 bases). The CDR3 loop spans 13 amino acids. V was clipped by 5 bases and J by 7 bases, with 12 bases between them. Per the germline V gene, CDR1 is GTSNPN and CDR2 is SVGIG (reference sequence). CDR3 sequence reads: CAWGQGLNSPLHF. CDR3 nucleotide sequence: TGTGCCTGGGGTCAGGGCTTGAATTCACCCCTCCACTTT.

V and J are TRBV27 and TRBJ1-5; no reliable D call. The germline CDR1 and CDR2 sequences are MNHEY and SMNVEV (reference sequence). The CDR3 extends over 16 amino acids. Trimming shortened V by 0 bases and J by 1 base, and 10 bases separated the two germline ends. Written as DNA, the CDR3 is TGTGCCAGCAGTTTATCCCCCGGGGTGAGCAATCAGCCCCAGCATTTT. Translation: CASSLSPGVSNQPQHF.

The genes are TRBV24-1 and TRBJ1-1, with a weak D call TRBD1 (5 bases). From germline, CDR1 is KGHDR and CDR2 SFDVKD. The CDR3 is 12 residues long. Deletions cut 2 bases from V and 11 bases from J, with 11 bases between. In nucleotides, the CDR3 is TGTGCCACCAGTGATTCTCCAGGACACGCTTTCTTT. Translating it yields CATSDSPGHAFF.

V is TRBV4-1 and J is TRBJ2-7; D remains unclear. Trimming shortened V by 1 base and J by 2 bases, and 9 bases separated the two germline ends. Germline CDR1 and CDR2: MGHRA and YSYEKL. This CDR3 spans 14 amino acids. CDR3 sequence (DNA): TGCGCCAGCAGCCAAGTTCCGGAAACCTACGAGCAGTACTTC. This gives the protein CASSQVPETYEQYF.